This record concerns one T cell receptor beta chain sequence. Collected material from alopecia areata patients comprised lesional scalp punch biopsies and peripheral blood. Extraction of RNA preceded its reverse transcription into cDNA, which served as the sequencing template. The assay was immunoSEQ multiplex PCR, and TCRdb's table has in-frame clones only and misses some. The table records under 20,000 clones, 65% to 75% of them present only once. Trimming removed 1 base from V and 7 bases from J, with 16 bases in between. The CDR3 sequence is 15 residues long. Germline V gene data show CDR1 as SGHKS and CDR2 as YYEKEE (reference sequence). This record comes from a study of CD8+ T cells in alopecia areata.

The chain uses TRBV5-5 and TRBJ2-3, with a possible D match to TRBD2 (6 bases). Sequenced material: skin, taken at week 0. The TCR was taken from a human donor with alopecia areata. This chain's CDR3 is CASSLWRGGGNTQYF. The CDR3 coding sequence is TGTGCCAGCAGCTTGTGGCGGGGAGGAGGGAATACGCAGTATTTT. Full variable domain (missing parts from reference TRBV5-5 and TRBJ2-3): DAGVTQSPTHLIKTRGQQVTLRCSPISGHKSVSWYQQVLGQGPQFIFQYYEKEERGRGNFPDRFSARQFPNYSSELNVNALLLGDSALYLCASSLWRGGGNTQYFGPGTRLTVL.